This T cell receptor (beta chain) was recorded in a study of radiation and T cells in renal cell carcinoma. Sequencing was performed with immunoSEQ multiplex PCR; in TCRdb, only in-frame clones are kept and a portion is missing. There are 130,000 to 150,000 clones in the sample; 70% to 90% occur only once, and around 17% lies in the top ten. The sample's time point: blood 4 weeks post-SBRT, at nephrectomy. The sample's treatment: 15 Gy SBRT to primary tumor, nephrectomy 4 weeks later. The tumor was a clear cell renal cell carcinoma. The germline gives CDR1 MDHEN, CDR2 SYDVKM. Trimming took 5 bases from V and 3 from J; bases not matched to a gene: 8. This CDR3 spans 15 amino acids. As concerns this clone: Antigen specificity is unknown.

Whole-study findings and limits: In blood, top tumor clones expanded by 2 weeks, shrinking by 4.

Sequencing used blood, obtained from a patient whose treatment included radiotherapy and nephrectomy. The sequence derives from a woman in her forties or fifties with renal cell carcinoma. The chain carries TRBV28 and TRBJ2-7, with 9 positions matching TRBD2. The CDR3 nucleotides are TGTGCCAGCAGTCCTGGGGGACTAGCTCTCTACGAGCAGTACTTC. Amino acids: CASSPGGLALYEQYF.